This T cell receptor (beta chain) derives from a study of spatial heterogeneity in lung cancer. The CDR3 extends over 14 amino acids. V was clipped by 5 bases and J by 3 bases, with 14 bases between them. In germline, CDR1 is MNHEY, CDR2 SVGAGI. Described time point: sample taken at primary tumor resection. Without sorting, whole RNA was sequenced from tumor, nontumor lung or frozen PBMC. Regarding the study as a whole: Detection of ubiquitous tumor TCRs in blood was higher at resection than follow-up.

A unique molecular identifier was carried by every single TCR cDNA molecule. TCRdb independently ran MiXCR on the 5' RACE reads; one entry per CDR3 protein. The sample holds 50,000 to 75,000 distinct CDR3 sequences, about 6.3% seen once. This clonotype has at least ten counts. Its target is not known. This sequence was found in a female donor with early-stage non-small cell lung cancer. The gene calls are TRBV6-5 and TRBJ2-7; tentative D call: TRBD1 (5 bases). The sequences come from PBMCs, collected at surgery. CDR3 region: CASSNVQGLYEQYF. CDR3 coding DNA: TGTGCCAGCAGTAACGTGCAGGGCCTCTACGAGCAGTACTTC.